This T cell receptor (beta chain) was identified in a study of blood T cell repertoires in COVID-19. Across the whole study: In each case, the material was cDNA or gDNA derived from T cells, B-cell-depleted T cells, or PBMCs.

The CDR3 contains 14 residues. V shed 6 bases and J shed 1 base, with 10 bases lying between them. Germline assignment: CDR1 ENHRY and CDR2 SYGVKD. In the original analysis: How many nucleated cells were present was estimated from reference gene primer amplification. Assay used: immunoSEQ multiplex PCR; TCRdb lists only in-frame clones, some missing. D and trimming come from the DNA, and the V and J calls and clone size come from that table. The sample lists about 270,000 clones, approximately 90% occurring once. A few counts support this clone. The participants were between about 18 and 90 years old and came from 24 US areas.

Sequenced material: PBMCs or T cells enriched from blood (not recorded which). The genes are TRBV10-3 and TRBJ1-5, with D tentatively TRBD1 (6 bases). The TCR originated in a woman between 25 and 40 years old with acute COVID-19. This chain's CDR3 is CAIRDSLSNQPQHF. CDR3 nucleotide sequence: TGTGCCATCAGGGACAGCCTGAGCAATCAGCCCCAGCATTTT.